The 29 T cell receptor beta chains listed next were all sequenced from one sample in a study of blood T cell repertoires in COVID-19. This table comes from immunoSEQ multiplex PCR, and its TCRdb copy is limited to in-frame clones, with some not included. The table lists around 300,000 clones, around 90% of them singletons. The specimen was peripheral blood. These receptors came from a man in his fifties with acute or convalescent COVID-19.

Concerning this clone: With a much larger clone just one base away, this may be a read error. The sample holds other DNA sequences that translate to the same CDR3. The chain couples TRBV12-5 to TRBJ1-5; TRBD1 aligns across 8 bases. The CDR3 spans 16 residues. The germline CDR1 and CDR2 sequences are LGHNT and FRNRAP. J gave up 1 base and V 0 bases, and 2 bases lay outside the gene matches. The CDR3, as DNA: TGTGCTAGTGGTTTGGTTGGACAGGGAAGCAATCAGCCCCAGCATTTT. Amino acid sequence: CASGLVGQGSNQPQHF. The whole variable domain, filled in from reference TRBV12-5 and TRBJ1-5, reads DARVTQTPRHKVTEMGQEVTMRCQPILGHNTVFWYRQTMMQGLELLAYFRNRAPLDDSGMPKDRFSAEMPDATLATLKIQPSEPRDSAVYFCASGLVGQGSNQPQHFGDGTRLSIL.

The chain joins TRBV24-1 to TRBJ1-2, with D perhaps TRBD1 (5 bases). V lost 4 bases, J lost 5 bases, and 16 bases lay in between. This CDR3 is built from 15 residues. Germline values: CDR1 KGHDR, CDR2 SFDVKD. CDR3 DNA: TGTGCCACCAGTGAAACAGGCAGGGCGCAATATGGCTACACCTTC. It translates to CATSETGRAQYGYTF.

The J gene is TRBJ1-6, the V gene TRBV21-1. TRBV21-1 is labeled a pseudogene. The CDR3 is 14 amino acids. The CDR3 region is CASRWRWRNSPLHF. The CDR3 DNA reads TGTGCCAGCAGGTGGCGGTGGCGGAATTCACCCCTCCACTTT.

The genes are TRBV6-5 and TRBJ2-7; weak D call: TRBD1 (6 bases). Germline loops: CDR1 MNHEY, CDR2 SVGAGI. Trimming pared 7 bases from V and 2 bases from J, leaving 15 bases between. The CDR3 length is 14 residues. The CDR3 reads CASMVEDRAYEQYF. In DNA, the CDR3 is TGTGCCAGCATGGTGGAGGACAGAGCCTACGAGCAGTACTTC.

J is TRBJ2-4 and V is TRBV5-4; 9 nucleotides line up with TRBD2. Germline-derived CDR1 and CDR2 are SGHNT and YYREEE (reference sequence). CDR3 size: 16 residues. V trimming: 4 bases; J trimming: 5 bases; junction bases outside the gene matches: 10. The CDR3 reads CASSPRGGAVENIQYF. The DNA for the CDR3 is TGTGCCAGCAGCCCTCGCGGGGGGGCCGTCGAAAACATTCAGTACTTC.

The gene calls are TRBV27 and TRBJ1-1; D is uncertain. CDR3 size: 16 residues. CDR1 is MNHEY, CDR2 SMNVEV, per germline (reference sequence). Trimming cost V 0 bases and J 1 base, with 12 bases left between them. The CDR3: CASSLSPLITNTEAFF. CDR3 DNA sequence: TGTGCCAGCAGTTTATCCCCACTAATAACGAACACTGAAGCTTTCTTT.

The chain carries TRBV19 and TRBJ2-7, with 7 bases matching TRBD1. The CDR3 runs to 14 residues. Germline CDR1 and CDR2: LNHDA and SQIVND (reference sequence). The J segment lost 0 bases and the V segment lost 5 bases, leaving 4 bases of the junction unmatched. In DNA, the CDR3 is TGTGCCAGTAGTGAAGGGACAGACTCCTACGAGCAGTACTTC. Its protein product is CASSEGTDSYEQYF. Complete variable domain (other parts from reference TRBV19 and TRBJ2-7): DGGITQSPKYLFRKEGQNVTLSCEQNLNHDAMYWYRQDPGQGLRLIYYSQIVNDFQKGDIAEGYSVSREKKESFPLTVTSAQKNPTAFYLCASSEGTDSYEQYFGPGTRLTVT.

The V call is TRBV5-1, the J call TRBJ2-1, with D unresolved. V lost 4 bases and J 6 bases, leaving 14 bases between the germline ends. This CDR3 is built from 14 residues. The germline gives CDR1 SGHRS, CDR2 YFSETQ. The CDR3 DNA is TGCGCCAGCAGCCCCTCTCCACTTTTCAATGAGCAGTTCTTC. Translation gives CASSPSPLFNEQFF.

The rearrangement joins TRBV7-8 to TRBJ2-4, with TRBD2 identical over 13 bases. Germline V gene data show CDR1 as SGHVS and CDR2 as FQNEAQ. The CDR3 is 16 amino acids. The V segment lost 5 bases and the J segment 5 bases; nucleotides outside the gene matches: 6. Here the CDR3 reads CASSPGTSGAENIQYF. In DNA form, the CDR3 reads TGTGCCAGCAGCCCGGGGACTAGCGGGGCGGAAAACATTCAGTACTTC.

V and J are TRBV5-1 and TRBJ1-4, with 7 bases identical to TRBD1. Germline V gene sequence: CDR1 SGHRS, CDR2 YFSETQ. V trimming: 3 bases; J trimming: 4 bases; junction bases outside the gene matches: 15. This CDR3 is built from 18 residues. The DNA of the CDR3 is TGCGCCAGCAGCTCCCTCGGGGGGGACAGAAGCTTTAATGAAAAACTGTTTTTT. The encoded protein is CASSSLGGDRSFNEKLFF.

The chain recombines TRBV5-1 with TRBJ2-6, with 12 positions matching TRBD2. This CDR3 is built from 19 residues. CDR1 is SGHRS, CDR2 YFSETQ, per germline. Losses at the gene ends were 1 base for V and 0 bases for J; bases not matched to a gene: 5. The CDR3 sequence is CASSLTSGGPHSGANVLTF. Here the CDR3 DNA reads TGCGCCAGCAGCTTGACTAGCGGGGGGCCCCACTCTGGGGCCAACGTCCTGACTTTC.

The genes are TRBV18 and TRBJ2-5; TRBD1 matches at 7 bases. The junction had 10 bases not matched to a gene; V was cut back by 5 bases and J by 1 base. Germline lookup yields CDR1 KGHSH and CDR2 LQKENI. CDR3 length: 16 amino acids. Written as DNA, the CDR3 is TGTGCCAGCTCAGACGACAGGGCCGCGGGCCAAGAGACCCAGTACTTC. Amino acid sequence: CASSDDRAAGQETQYF.

As regards this clone: Other DNA sequences in this specimen translate into the identical CDR3. Here the CDR3 reads CASSFGGTEAFF. The DNA for the CDR3 is TGTGCCAGCAGTTTTGGGGGGACTGAAGCTTTCTTT. The chain has TRBV12-3 or TRBV12-4 and TRBJ1-1; possibly TRBD1 for D (5 bases). Trimming took 3 bases from V and 5 from J, leaving 7 bases between them. This CDR3 contains 12 residues.

This sequence joins TRBV9 and TRBJ2-7; TRBD2 might be the D (5 bases). The CDR3 loop spans 14 amino acids. Germline V lookup: CDR1 SGDLS, CDR2 YYNGEE. V lost 4 bases, J lost 7 bases, and 18 bases lay in between. CDR3 protein: CASSPSGGPTEQYF. The CDR3 DNA reads TGTGCCAGCAGCCCCTCCGGAGGACCTACGGAGCAGTACTTC.

The chain links TRBV27 to TRBJ1-1; TRBD1 matches at 9 bases. The CDR3 spans 14 residues. Germline V gene lookup returns CDR1 MNHEY and CDR2 SMNVEV (reference sequence). Germline trimming cut 2 bases from V and 4 bases from J; bases unmatched to any gene: 2. CDR3: CASSLGQGTTEAFF. The CDR3, as DNA: TGTGCCAGCAGTTTAGGACAGGGGACCACTGAAGCTTTCTTT.

The J gene is TRBJ1-2, the V gene TRBV10-2, with D perhaps matching TRBD1 (6 bases). Germline V gives CDR1 WSHSY, CDR2 SAAADI. Trimming took 6 bases from V and 9 from J, leaving 26 bases between them. The CDR3 is 16 residues long. CDR3 amino acids: CASSGEWDGGGVSYTF. In DNA form, the CDR3 reads TGCGCCAGCAGCGGAGAATGGGATGGGGGCGGTGTGAGCTACACCTTC.

The genes are TRBV2 and TRBJ1-2; 7 nucleotides align to TRBD1. The germline V gene encodes CDR1 SNHLY and CDR2 FYNNEI. This CDR3 is built from 18 residues. J lost 2 bases, V lost 5 bases, and 17 bases had no gene match. CDR3 residues: CASSHKSTGQSLNYGYTF. CDR3 in DNA: TGTGCCAGCAGTCACAAATCGACAGGGCAGAGTTTAAACTATGGCTACACCTTC.

V is TRBV24-1 and J is TRBJ2-5; 11 positions match TRBD1. Germline V gives CDR1 KGHDR, CDR2 SFDVKD. V dropped 5 bases and J dropped 5; count of bases not matched to a gene: 9. This CDR3 is 16 amino acids long. The CDR3 loop is CATSGAGTGGRETQYF. CDR3 bases: TGTGCCACCAGTGGGGCGGGGACAGGGGGTCGGGAGACCCAGTACTTC.

The CDR3 reads CASSPRPSGGTNEQYF. CDR3 nucleotide sequence: TGTGCCAGCTCACCACGGCCTAGCGGGGGAACCAACGAGCAGTACTTC. The chain couples TRBV18 to TRBJ2-7; 10 bases agree with TRBD2. V shed 1 base, J shed 5 bases, and the junction held 8 bases outside the gene matches. The CDR3 extends over 16 amino acids. CDR1 and CDR2 (germline): KGHSH, LQKENI.

This chain connects TRBV19 to TRBJ1-1; D is undetermined. The CDR3 runs to 14 residues. V lost 1 base to trimming and J lost 5 bases, with 11 bases between them. In germline, CDR1 is LNHDA, CDR2 SQIVND (reference sequence). CDR3 residues: CASSIAGVGTEAFF. In nucleotides, the CDR3 is TGTGCCAGTAGTATAGCTGGAGTTGGGACTGAAGCTTTCTTT.

The rearrangement uses TRBV11-2 and TRBJ2-5, with 15 positions matching TRBD2. Germline V gene sequence: CDR1 SGHAT, CDR2 FQNNGV. CDR3 size: 17 residues. Losses at the gene ends were 3 bases for V and 5 bases for J; bases not matched to a gene: 7. The CDR3 coding sequence is TGTGCCAGCAGCTTGCCGGGACTAGCGGGGGGTAGGGAGACCCAGTACTTC. Protein sequence: CASSLPGLAGGRETQYF.

The CDR3 DNA reads as TGTGCCAGTGGTCGGCGGGAGACCCAGTACTTC. It yields the protein CASGRRETQYF. The chain carries TRBV6-5 and TRBJ2-5; D uncertain. V gave up 9 bases and J gave up 5 bases, with 10 bases separating them. The CDR3 runs to 11 residues. Germline CDR1 and CDR2: MNHEY and SVGAGI.

The rearrangement links TRBV23-1 to TRBJ2-2; 9 positions agree with TRBD2. TRBV23-1 counts as an open reading frame of uncertain function. The ends lost 7 bases at V and 4 bases at J; junction bases unmatched: 16. The CDR3 is 18 amino acids. The CDR3 coding sequence is TGCGCCAGCACCCGGAGGGGTAGCGGGGGCGTGGGCACCGGGGAGCTGTTTTTT. It yields the protein CASTRRGSGGVGTGELFF.

This clone was counted once. The J gene is TRBJ1-2, the V gene TRBV9; D call uncertain. Trimming took 2 bases from V and 3 from J, leaving 8 bases between them. This CDR3 has 13 amino acids. The germline V gene has CDR1 SGDLS and CDR2 YYNGEE. The CDR3 nucleotides are TGTGCCAGCAGCGTCAAGGAGGACTATGGCTACACCTTC. This translates into CASSVKEDYGYTF. The variable domain in full, with the rest retrieved from reference TRBV9 and TRBJ1-2, is DSGVTQTPKHLITATGQRVTLRCSPRSGDLSVYWYQQSLDQGLQFLIQYYNGEERAKGNILERFSAQQFPDLHSELNLSSLELGDSALYFCASSVKEDYGYTFGSGTRLTVV.

This clone was observed once. The J gene is TRBJ2-7, the V gene TRBV2; 9 nucleotides line up with TRBD1. The CDR3 totals 13 residues. Germline V gene data show CDR1 as SNHLY and CDR2 as FYNNEI. V lost 7 bases, J lost 9 bases, and 10 bases stayed unmatched. Here the CDR3 reads CASNPGQGKVQYF. The CDR3 nucleotides are TGTGCCAGCAACCCGGGACAGGGTAAAGTGCAGTACTTC.

Only one count was recorded for this clone. The DNA for the CDR3 is TGTGCCAGCCCGTCTGGGGGGGCCTACAATGAGCAGTTCTTC. As protein: CASPSGGAYNEQFF. The chain combines TRBV5-5 with TRBJ2-1; TRBD2 matches at 7 bases. Germline CDR1 and CDR2: SGHKS and YYEKEE (reference sequence). With V trimmed by 7 bases and J by 2 bases, 6 bases remained unmatched. The CDR3 is made up of 14 amino acids.

V is TRBV5-1 and J is TRBJ1-2; D unresolved. Deletions cut 1 base from V and 7 bases from J, with 8 bases between. In germline, CDR1 is SGHRS, CDR2 YFSETQ. The CDR3 is made up of 12 amino acids. This CDR3 reads CASSLTEGGYTF. CDR3 bases: TGCGCCAGCAGCTTGACAGAGGGTGGCTACACCTTC.

The chain employs TRBV18 and TRBJ1-5; TRBD1 matches 9 bases. Germline V gene data show CDR1 as KGHSH and CDR2 as LQKENI. With V trimmed by 3 bases and J by 9 bases, 6 bases remained unmatched. The CDR3 runs 14 residues. DNA of the CDR3: TGTGCCAGCTCACCGGACAACAGGGGGCGGCCCCAGCATTTT. This encodes CASSPDNRGRPQHF.

The rearrangement joins TRBV6-5 to TRBJ2-1, with a possible D match to TRBD1 (5 bases). Germline V gene lookup returns CDR1 MNHEY and CDR2 SVGAGI. The ends were cut back, 6 bases at V and 9 bases at J, with 12 bases in the middle. The CDR3 extends over 12 amino acids. CDR3 residues: CASSPGHSEQFF. CDR3 DNA sequence: TGTGCCAGCAGCCCCGGACACTCTGAGCAGTTCTTC.